These 18 T cell receptor beta chains share one sample of origin, sequenced in a study of cytomegalovirus exposure and HLA in healthy donors (dated by TCRdb to about 2017). Receptor libraries were prepared by the immunoSEQ multiplex PCR assay. A mixture of 60 forward primers for TCR Vbeta segments and 13 reverse primers for TCR Jbeta segments was used in the multiplex PCR. Here the immuneACCESS table is served through TCRdb, limited to in-frame sequences with V and J called. Missing clones are a known gap in these copies; in checked studies unresolved V genes cover under half, and the rest lacks a known reason. This sample's records show 34,000 or so clones. The ten largest clones represent 1.5% to 2% of the sample. Input material: PBMCs. Receptor source: a woman in her thirties or forties in good health and CMV-seropositive.

Details on this clone: Other nucleotide sequences in the sample specify the same CDR3. V usage is TRBV6-1 and J usage is TRBJ1-6; D ambiguous. The CDR3 covers 14 residues. Trimming pared 3 bases from V and 0 bases from J, leaving 3 bases between. Germline-derived CDR1 and CDR2 are MNHNS and SASEGT. CDR3: CASSESSYNSPLHF. CDR3 nucleotide sequence: TGTGCCAGCAGTGAGAGCTCCTATAATTCACCCCTCCACTTT.

The CDR3 sequence: CASSQTTSGTYEQYF. DNA for the CDR3: TGTGCCAGCAGCCAAACGACTAGCGGTACCTACGAGCAGTACTTC. This chain connects TRBV6-6 to TRBJ2-7; 9 nucleotides match TRBD2. The germline gives CDR1 MNHNY, CDR2 SVGAGI (reference sequence). CDR3 length: 15 residues. V was pared by 6 bases and J by 2 bases, with 8 bases of the junction left unmatched.

The gene calls are TRBV27 and TRBJ2-7, with D possibly matching TRBD1 (5 bases). The CDR3 length is 10 residues. Germline V CDR1 and CDR2: MNHEY, SMNVEV (reference sequence). The CDR3 coding sequence is TGTGATGTAGACAGCTACGAGCAGTACTTC. Its protein product is CDVDSYEQYF.

This chain joins TRBV5-6 and TRBJ1-4, with 10 positions matching TRBD1. CDR3 length: 17 residues. Germline lookup yields CDR1 SGHDT and CDR2 YYEEEE. Trimming removed 4 bases from V and 7 bases from J; junction bases left unmatched: 13. The CDR3 protein is CASSQTGGAGVVEKLFF. The CDR3 DNA follows: TGTGCCAGCAGCCAGACAGGGGGCGCGGGAGTTGTTGAAAAACTGTTTTTT. The whole variable domain, filled in from reference TRBV5-6 and TRBJ1-4, reads DAGVTQSPTHLIKTRGQQVTLRCSPKSGHDTVSWYQQALGQGPQFIFQYYEEEERQRGNFPDRFSGHQFPNYSSELNVNALLLGDSALYLCASSQTGGAGVVEKLFFGSGTQLSVL.

The rearrangement links TRBV19 to TRBJ2-3; D gene ambiguous. The CDR3 totals 14 residues. Germline CDR1 reads LNHDA; CDR2 reads SQIVND (reference sequence). V was clipped by 3 bases and J by 2 bases, with 9 bases between them. CDR3 sequence: CASSMLVTTDTQYF. The CDR3, as DNA: TGTGCCAGTAGTATGCTAGTAACCACAGATACGCAGTATTTT. The variable domain in full, completed from reference TRBV19 and TRBJ2-3, reads DGGITQSPKYLFRKEGQNVTLSCEQNLNHDAMYWYRQDPGQGLRLIYYSQIVNDFQKGDIAEGYSVSREKKESFPLTVTSAQKNPTAFYLCASSMLVTTDTQYFGPGTRLTVL.

The V gene is TRBV10-3, the J gene TRBJ2-7; perhaps TRBD1 as D (6 bases). Per the germline V gene, CDR1 is ENHRY and CDR2 is SYGVKD. V was trimmed by 4 bases and J by 0 bases, leaving 7 bases between them. The CDR3 runs to 13 residues. In DNA form, the CDR3 reads TGTGCCATCAGTGGGACAGTCTCCTACGAGCAGTACTTC. Translated, it gives CAISGTVSYEQYF.

To note about this clone: At one end the junction does not follow the germline gene, possibly because of a read error. The rearrangement uses TRBV29-1 and TRBJ2-1; tentatively, D is TRBD1 (6 bases). The CDR3 length is 15 residues. Germline V gene lookup returns CDR1 SQVTM and CDR2 ANQGSEA. The CDR3, as DNA: TGCAGCACCACAGGGTCGGTGGGCTCCGACAATGAGCAGTTCTTC. Translation gives CSTTGSVGSDNEQFF.

The rearrangement uses TRBV10-3 and TRBJ2-7; 8 bases map to TRBD2. V shed 1 base, J shed 1 base, and the junction held 0 bases outside the gene matches. The CDR3 runs 14 residues. Germline-derived CDR1 and CDR2 are ENHRY and SYGVKD. For the CDR3, the DNA is TGTGCCATCAGTGAGTTAGCGGGGTCCTACGAGCAGTACTTC. Translating gives CAISELAGSYEQYF.

V usage is TRBV4-2 and J usage is TRBJ1-1, with 8 bases identical to TRBD1. CDR3 length: 14 residues. Per the germline V gene, CDR1 is LGHNA and CDR2 is YNFKEQ. Germline trimming cut 3 bases from V and 4 bases from J; bases unmatched to any gene: 4. In nucleotides, the CDR3 is TGTGCCAGCAGCCACAGTGACAGGGGCACTGAAGCTTTCTTT. This gives the protein CASSHSDRGTEAFF.

The genes are TRBV28 and TRBJ1-5; 7 bases are shared with TRBD1. The V gene's germline CDR1 is MDHEN and CDR2 SYDVKM. This CDR3 comprises 14 residues. Trimming cost V 5 bases and J 6 bases; bases outside gene matches: 7. CDR3 protein: CASSQTGSAQPQHF. In DNA form, the CDR3 reads TGTGCCAGCAGTCAGACAGGGAGTGCTCAGCCCCAGCATTTT.

The V gene is TRBV19, the J gene TRBJ2-3; TRBD2 is a possible D gene (6 bases). Trimming took off 3 bases at V and 1 base at J, with 8 bases between the two ends. CDR3 length: 14 amino acids. CDR1 is LNHDA and CDR2 is SQIVND in the germline V gene (reference sequence). The CDR3 DNA is TGTGCCAGTAGTATCGGGGGAGGCACAGATACGCAGTATTTT. Residues: CASSIGGGTDTQYF.

The chain combines TRBV6-1 with TRBJ1-2; 9 positions match TRBD1. CDR1 and CDR2 (germline): MNHNS, SASEGT. This CDR3 is 13 amino acids long. After removal of 8 bases from V and 8 bases from J, the junction contained 9 bases not matched to a gene. DNA of the CDR3: TGTGCCAGCCGCATGGGACAGGGTGGAGGCTACACCTTC. Translation: CASRMGQGGGYTF.

This chain connects TRBV6-5 to TRBJ1-6; TRBD1 might be the D (6 bases). The CDR3 runs 13 residues. Trimming took off 6 bases at V and 9 bases at J, with 12 bases between the two ends. The germline V gene encodes CDR1 MNHEY and CDR2 SVGAGI. CDR3 in amino acids: CASSPGQPSPLHF. The DNA of the CDR3 is TGTGCCAGCAGCCCGGGACAACCTTCACCCCTCCACTTT.

The V gene is TRBV11-2, the J gene TRBJ2-7, with D maybe TRBD1 (6 bases). The germline V gene encodes CDR1 SGHAT and CDR2 FQNNGV. Trimming removed 8 bases from V and 3 bases from J, with 11 bases in between. The CDR3 covers 12 residues. The CDR3: CASQGLDYEQYF. As DNA, the CDR3 is TGTGCCAGCCAGGGGTTAGACTACGAGCAGTACTTC.

This chain joins TRBV5-1 and TRBJ1-3, with 7 bases that match TRBD1. CDR3 length equals 16 residues. Germline CDR1 is SGHRS and CDR2 is YFSETQ. With V trimmed by 4 bases and J by 2 bases, 9 bases remained unmatched. CDR3 bases: TGCGCCAGCAGCCTCGACAGGGTTGCTCCTGGAAACACCATATATTTT. Translated: CASSLDRVAPGNTIYF.

The chain has TRBV5-1 and TRBJ2-3; 7 nucleotides line up with TRBD1. CDR3 length: 15 amino acids. Germline V lookup: CDR1 SGHRS, CDR2 YFSETQ. V dropped 4 bases and J dropped 2; count of bases not matched to a gene: 7. The CDR3 nucleotides read TGCGCCAGCAGCCTTCCACAGGGGCCCACAGATACGCAGTATTTT. Its protein is CASSLPQGPTDTQYF.

The genes are TRBV11-2 and TRBJ2-1, with 9 bases that match TRBD1. CDR3 length: 15 amino acids. CDR1 and CDR2 (germline): SGHAT, FQNNGV. V lost 4 bases, J lost 4 bases, and 5 bases stayed unmatched. For the CDR3, the DNA is TGTGCCAGCAGCTCGGACAGGGGAAAATACAATGAGCAGTTCTTC. This sequence encodes CASSSDRGKYNEQFF.

The V gene is TRBV7-3, the J gene TRBJ2-1; 7 bases match TRBD2. With V trimmed by 3 bases and J by 4 bases, 6 bases remained unmatched. Germline CDR1 SGHTA, CDR2 FQGTGA. The CDR3 runs to 15 residues. The CDR3 bases are TGTGCCAGCAGCTTCCTCGGAGCGGGGTACAATGAGCAGTTCTTC. Encoded protein: CASSFLGAGYNEQFF.